A selection of T cell receptor beta chains follows, all from one sample in a study of blood T cell repertoires in COVID-19. TCRdb keeps only in-frame clones here, not all; method: immunoSEQ multiplex PCR. This sample has roughly 290,000 clones, with approximately 83% found just once. The source material was PBMCs or T cells enriched from blood (not recorded which). These receptor sequences come from a woman aged 25 to 39 who had recovered from COVID-19. The CDR3 runs from the conserved cysteine through the conserved F or W. The D gene is left open where the match is weak. Some rows mark clone size as missing; the rest say once, few, many or name a class of expanded clone.

V	J	size	D	CDR3	DNA
TRBV28	TRBJ2-4	NA	NA	CASSLRYIQYF	TGTGCCAGCAGTTTACGGTACATTCAGTACTTC
TRBV5-1	TRBJ2-4	NA	NA	CASSLEAGLAKNIQYF	TGCGCCAGCAGCTTGGAGGCAGGCCTAGCCAAAAACATTCAGTACTTC
TRBV6-5	TRBJ1-6	few	NA	CASSFSLNSPLHF	TGTGCCAGCAGTTTCTCTCTTAATTCACCCCTCCACTTT
TRBV28	TRBJ1-2	NA	NA	CASSTPPGGDYGYTF	TGTGCCAGCAGTACCCCCCCCGGGGGAGACTATGGCTACACCTTC
TRBV19	TRBJ2-1	NA	TRBD2	CASTKPRAGGRYEQFF	TGTGCCAGTACGAAGCCTAGGGCGGGGGGGCGCTATGAGCAGTTCTTC
TRBV13	TRBJ1-2	NA	NA	CASSLGLAGGSYGYTF	TGTGCCAGCAGCTTAGGCCTTGCGGGGGGGTCCTATGGCTACACCTTC
TRBV9	TRBJ2-1	once	TRBD2	CASSARLADRINEQFF	TGTGCCAGCAGCGCCAGACTAGCGGACCGCATCAATGAGCAGTTCTTC
TRBV27	TRBJ2-3	NA	NA	CASKNHGGQSTDTQYF	TGTGCCAGCAAAAACCACGGGGGACAGAGCACAGATACGCAGTATTTT
TRBV7-9	TRBJ1-6	NA	TRBD1	CASSSGTEHSPLHF	TGTGCCAGCAGCTCCGGGACAGAACATTCACCCCTCCACTTT
TRBV25-1	TRBJ2-1	NA	NA	CASSEYVEGPYNEQFF	TGTGCCAGCAGTGAATATGTGGAGGGGCCCTACAATGAGCAGTTCTTC
TRBV20-1	TRBJ2-3	NA	NA	CSARGGNTQYF	TGCAGTGCTAGAGGCGGGAATACGCAGTATTTT
TRBV11-2	TRBJ2-7	NA	NA	CASSSLYYEQYF	TGTGCCAGCAGCTCCTTATACTACGAGCAGTACTTC
TRBV3-1/TRBV3-2	TRBJ1-3	NA	TRBD1	CASSRGDRERNTIYF	TGTGCCAGCAGCCGCGGCGACAGGGAGAGAAACACCATATATTTT
TRBV3-1/TRBV3-2	TRBJ1-6	NA	NA	CASSQVDRDSPLHF	TGTGCCAGCAGCCAGGTGGACAGAGATTCACCCCTCCACTTT
TRBV27	TRBJ2-3	NA	NA	CASSFISSWASYHTDTQYF	TGTGCCAGCAGTTTCATTAGCTCCTGGGCTAGCTATCACACAGATACGCAGTATTTT
TRBV7-8	TRBJ1-2	NA	NA	CASSSGNYGYTF	TGTGCCAGCAGCTCCGGGAACTATGGCTACACCTTC
TRBV4-2	TRBJ2-2	NA	NA	CASSQVGGQSNGELFF	TGTGCCAGCAGCCAAGTCGGTGGGCAGTCGAACGGGGAGCTGTTTTTT
TRBV7-9	TRBJ2-7	NA	NA	CASSLPGAPHEQYF	TGTGCCAGCAGCCTCCCGGGAGCTCCCCACGAGCAGTACTTC
TRBV11-2	TRBJ1-6	NA	NA	CASSLYSRPSYNSPLHF	TGTGCCAGCAGCTTATACAGCCGGCCCTCCTATAATTCACCCCTCCACTTT
TRBV7-3	TRBJ2-1	NA	TRBD2	CASSKFPGTSSVDNEQFF	TGTGCCAGCAGCAAATTCCCCGGGACTAGTAGCGTCGACAATGAGCAGTTCTTC
TRBV29-1	TRBJ1-2	NA	TRBD1	CSGGEARTGGLAF	TGCAGCGGGGGCGAGGCCCGGACAGGTGGGCTCGCCTTC
TRBV30	TRBJ2-5	NA	NA	CAWSTTSGETQYF	TGTGCCTGGAGTACCACCTCGGGGGAGACCCAGTACTTC
TRBV13	TRBJ1-2	NA	NA	CASSLGAVAVNYGYTF	TGTGCCAGCAGCTTAGGGGCCGTGGCTGTTAACTATGGCTACACCTTC
TRBV7-6	TRBJ1-1	NA	TRBD1	CASSLEDRGWTEAFF	TGTGCCAGCAGCTTAGAGGACAGGGGATGGACTGAAGCTTTCTTT
TRBV9	TRBJ1-1	NA	NA	CASSVDQGISEAFF	TGTGCCAGCAGCGTAGATCAGGGTATCTCTGAAGCTTTCTTT
TRBV7-9	TRBJ2-1	NA	TRBD1	CASSPRTRDRTYNEQFF	TGTGCCAGCAGCCCACGTACCAGGGACAGGACTTACAATGAGCAGTTCTTC